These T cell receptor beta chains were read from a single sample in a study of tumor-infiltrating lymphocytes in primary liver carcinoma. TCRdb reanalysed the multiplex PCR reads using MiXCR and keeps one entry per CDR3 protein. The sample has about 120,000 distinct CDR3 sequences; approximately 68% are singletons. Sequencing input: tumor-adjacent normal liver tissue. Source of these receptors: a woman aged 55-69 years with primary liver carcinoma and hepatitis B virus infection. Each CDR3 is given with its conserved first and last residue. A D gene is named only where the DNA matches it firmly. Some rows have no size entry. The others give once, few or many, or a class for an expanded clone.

CDR3 protein: CSVGALRRTGDAGNYGYTF
CDR3 DNA: TGCAGCGTTGGAGCCCTCCGGCGGACAGGGGACGCGGGAAACTATGGCTACACCTTC
D gene: TRBD1
clone size: .
J gene: TRBJ1-2
V gene: TRBV29-1

CDR3 protein: CASSLAPTTFFNDGRFF
CDR3 DNA: TGTGCCAGCAGCTTAGCCCCGACAACGTTCTTCAACGATGGGCGGTTCTTC
D gene: .
clone size: .
J gene: TRBJ2-1
V gene: TRBV11-2

CDR3 protein: CASSLISTGLNQPQHF
CDR3 DNA: TGTGCCAGCAGCCTAATCTCGACAGGACTTAATCAGCCCCAGCATTTT
D gene: .
clone size: .
J gene: TRBJ1-5
V gene: TRBV11-1

CDR3 protein: CASSQTSGSLRDTQFF
CDR3 DNA: TGCGCCAGCAGCCAGACTAGCGGAAGTTTGAGAGATACGCAGTTTTTT
D gene: TRBD2
clone size: .
J gene: TRBJ2-3
V gene: TRBV4-1

CDR3 protein: CASSKTRGNTQYF
CDR3 DNA: TGCGCCAGCAGCAAAACGAGGGGGAATACACAGTATTTT
D gene: .
clone size: once
J gene: TRBJ2-3
V gene: TRBV4-1

CDR3 protein: CASSASNTGELFF
CDR3 DNA: TGTGCCAGCAGTGCCTCGAACACCGGGGAGCTGTTTTTT
D gene: .
clone size: many
J gene: TRBJ2-2
V gene: TRBV6-1

CDR3 protein: CVSENRFPSYEQYF
CDR3 DNA: TGTGTCAGTGAGAACAGGTTCCCCTCATACGAGCAGTACTTC
D gene: .
clone size: .
J gene: TRBJ2-7
V gene: TRBV11-2

CDR3 protein: CSAHQETHYF
CDR3 DNA: TGCAGCGCCCATCAAGAGACCCATTACTTC
D gene: .
clone size: .
J gene: TRBJ2-5
V gene: TRBV29-1

CDR3 protein: CASSLEGTGELSF
CDR3 DNA: TGTGCTAGCAGCCTAGAGGGGACCGGGGAGCTGTCTTTT
D gene: .
clone size: .
J gene: TRBJ2-2
V gene: TRBV11-2

CDR3 protein: CASSPRARGSSYEQYF
CDR3 DNA: TGCGCCAGCAGCCCACGGGCCCGGGGCAGCTCCTATGAGCAGTACTTC
D gene: .
clone size: .
J gene: TRBJ2-7
V gene: TRBV4-1

CDR3 protein: CASSITQGAGVYDEQFF
CDR3 DNA: TGCGCCAGCAGCATCACACAGGGGGCTGGGGTGTACGATGAGCAGTTCTTC
D gene: TRBD1
clone size: .
J gene: TRBJ2-1
V gene: TRBV4-1

CDR3 protein: CASSQVRGKSANTGELFF
CDR3 DNA: TGTGCCAGCAGCCAAGTTCGGGGGAAATCCGCGAACACCGGGGAGCTGTTTTTT
D gene: .
clone size: many
J gene: TRBJ2-2
V gene: TRBV14

CDR3 protein: CASRPLHGGGPEHRELFF
CDR3 DNA: TGTGCCAGCAGGCCCCTACATGGGGGGGGGCCCGAACACCGGGAACTGTTTTTT
D gene: .
clone size: .
J gene: TRBJ2-2
V gene: TRBV6-1

CDR3 protein: CASSMTRGRRYTGELFF
CDR3 DNA: TGTGCCAGCAGTATGACTAGAGGGAGAAGGTACACCGGGGAGCTGTTTTTT
D gene: .
clone size: .
J gene: TRBJ2-2
V gene: TRBV13

CDR3 protein: CASRSGTRGWEAFF
CDR3 DNA: TGTGCCAGCAGGTCCGGGACAAGGGGTTGGGAAGCTTTCTTT
D gene: .
clone size: few
J gene: TRBJ1-1
V gene: TRBV6-5

CDR3 protein: CASSFQPLAGGTDTQYF
CDR3 DNA: TGTGCCAGTAGTTTCCAACCGTTAGCGGGAGGAACAGATACGCAGTATTTT
D gene: TRBD2
clone size: .
J gene: TRBJ2-3
V gene: TRBV19

CDR3 protein: CASSLELDEEQFF
CDR3 DNA: TGCGCCAGCAGCCTTGAACTAGATGAAGAGCAGTTCTTC
D gene: .
clone size: once
J gene: TRBJ2-1
V gene: TRBV5-1

CDR3 protein: CASSSSSSYNEQFF
CDR3 DNA: TGTGCCAGCAGCTCAAGCAGCTCCTACAATGAGCAGTTCTTC
D gene: .
clone size: many
J gene: TRBJ2-1
V gene: TRBV5-4

CDR3 protein: CASSLGGNEQYF
CDR3 DNA: TGTGCCAGCAGTTTGGGAGGAAACGAGCAGTACTTC
D gene: .
clone size: many
J gene: TRBJ2-7
V gene: TRBV12-3/TRBV12-4

CDR3 protein: CASSQVCEPLF
CDR3 DNA: TGTGCCAGCAGCCAAGTATGTGAACCTTTATTT
D gene: .
clone size: .
J gene: TRBJ1-1
V gene: TRBV14

CDR3 protein: CATVSGKNNEQFF
CDR3 DNA: TGTGCGACCGTATCGGGAAAGAACAATGAGCAGTTCTTC
D gene: .
clone size: .
J gene: TRBJ2-1
V gene: TRBV24-1

CDR3 protein: CASSLNRASYEQYF
CDR3 DNA: TGTGCCAGCTCACTGAACAGGGCTTCCTACGAGCAGTACTTC
D gene: .
clone size: .
J gene: TRBJ2-7
V gene: TRBV18

CDR3 protein: CTSSFRGTAVYEQYF
CDR3 DNA: TGTACCAGCAGCTTTAGGGGGACTGCAGTCTACGAGCAGTACTTC
D gene: .
clone size: many
J gene: TRBJ2-7
V gene: TRBV5-6

CDR3 protein: CANSYPPSGRAHITQYF
CDR3 DNA: TGTGCCAACAGTTACCCTCCTAGCGGGAGAGCGCATATTACGCAGTATTTT
D gene: TRBD2
clone size: .
J gene: TRBJ2-3
V gene: TRBV6-6

CDR3 protein: CASSLVGNQHQHF
CDR3 DNA: TGTGCCAGCAGTTTAGTAGGAAATCAACACCAGCATTTT
D gene: .
clone size: .
J gene: TRBJ1-5
V gene: TRBV12-3/TRBV12-4

CDR3 protein: CASSLGTLHGNEQFF
CDR3 DNA: TGTGCCAGCAGTCTAGGGACCTTACACGGGAATGAGCAGTTCTTC
D gene: .
clone size: many
J gene: TRBJ2-1
V gene: TRBV4-2

CDR3 protein: CSASDPGTGSGEQSF
CDR3 DNA: TGCAGTGCTAGTGACCCCGGGACAGGGTCCGGTGAGCAGTCCTTC
D gene: TRBD1
clone size: .
J gene: TRBJ2-1
V gene: TRBV20-1

CDR3 protein: CSMRGGGKANYGYTF
CDR3 DNA: TGCAGCATGAGGGGTGGGGGTAAGGCTAACTATGGTTACACCTTC
D gene: .
clone size: .
J gene: TRBJ1-2
V gene: TRBV29-1

CDR3 protein: CASSPRGGRSANYGYTF
CDR3 DNA: TGTGCCAGCAGCCCTCGAGGGGGCAGGTCGGCTAACTATGGCTACACCTTC
D gene: TRBD1
clone size: many
J gene: TRBJ1-2
V gene: TRBV6-5

CDR3 protein: CVGNLGRGEWGVDEQFF
CDR3 DNA: TGTGTCGGCAACTTAGGTCGGGGGGAGTGGGGTGTCGATGAGCAGTTCTTC
D gene: TRBD2
clone size: .
J gene: TRBJ2-1
V gene: TRBV11-3

CDR3 protein: CSAETGTAYEQYF
CDR3 DNA: TGCAGCGCCGAGACCGGGACAGCTTACGAGCAGTACTTC
D gene: TRBD1
clone size: .
J gene: TRBJ2-7
V gene: TRBV29-1

CDR3 protein: CASSSGFTDTQYF
CDR3 DNA: TGTGCCAGCAGCTCCGGATTCACAGATACGCAGTATTTT
D gene: .
clone size: few
J gene: TRBJ2-3
V gene: TRBV5-5

CDR3 protein: CANSDVAGGSTDTQYF
CDR3 DNA: TGTGCCAACAGTGATGTAGCGGGAGGCTCCACAGATACGCAGTATTTT
D gene: TRBD2
clone size: .
J gene: TRBJ2-3
V gene: TRBV6-4

CDR3 protein: CASSQRPYGQYF
CDR3 DNA: TGTGCCAGCAGTCAACGTCCCTACGGACAGTACTTC
D gene: .
clone size: .
J gene: TRBJ2-7
V gene: TRBV28

CDR3 protein: CASSEDGGQAYEQYF
CDR3 DNA: TGTGCCAGCAGTGAAGACGGAGGACAAGCCTACGAGCAGTACTTC
D gene: .
clone size: many
J gene: TRBJ2-7
V gene: TRBV6-1

CDR3 protein: CASSLGPSVINYGYTF
CDR3 DNA: TGTGCCAGCAGCTTAGGGCCCTCGGTTATTAACTATGGCTACACCTTC
D gene: .
clone size: many
J gene: TRBJ1-2
V gene: TRBV7-8

CDR3 protein: CASSLVGLAGVIEKFF
CDR3 DNA: TGTGCCAGCAGTTTAGTGGGGCTAGCGGGAGTCATTGAAAAGTTCTTC
D gene: TRBD2
clone size: .
J gene: TRBJ2-1
V gene: TRBV12-3/TRBV12-4

CDR3 protein: CASSLSGGGVTEAFF
CDR3 DNA: TGTGCCAGCAGCTTAAGTGGGGGGGGAGTAACTGAAGCTTTCTTT
D gene: .
clone size: .
J gene: TRBJ1-1
V gene: TRBV7-3

CDR3 protein: CASRGNGRCDQYF
CDR3 DNA: TGCGCCAGCAGGGGGAACGGCCGCTGCGACCAGTACTTC
D gene: .
clone size: .
J gene: TRBJ2-7
V gene: TRBV4-1

CDR3 protein: CASTGRWRGYTDTQYF
CDR3 DNA: TGTGCCAGCACCGGACGGTGGCGGGGATACACAGATACGCAGTATTTT
D gene: .
clone size: many
J gene: TRBJ2-3
V gene: TRBV6-6

CDR3 protein: CASSLEQGARRERGHYNEQFF
CDR3 DNA: TGTGCCAGCAGCTTAGAACAGGGGGCGAGGCGGGAGAGGGGGCACTACAATGAGCAGTTCTTC
D gene: TRBD1
clone size: .
J gene: TRBJ2-1
V gene: TRBV11-2

CDR3 protein: CASGPGSANIHYF
CDR3 DNA: TGTGCCAGCGGCCCAGGGAGTGCAAACATTCATTACTTC
D gene: .
clone size: .
J gene: TRBJ2-4
V gene: TRBV12-3/TRBV12-4

CDR3 protein: CASSFTPLMSTYNEQFF
CDR3 DNA: TGTGCCAGCAGCTTTACCCCACTGATGAGCACCTACAACGAGCAGTTCTTC
D gene: .
clone size: few
J gene: TRBJ2-1
V gene: TRBV11-2

CDR3 protein: CVSRDRATEQYF
CDR3 DNA: TGCGTCAGCAGGGACAGGGCTACTGAGCAGTACTTC
D gene: TRBD1
clone size: .
J gene: TRBJ2-7
V gene: TRBV10-2

CDR3 protein: CSVVGDPPGEQFF
CDR3 DNA: TGCAGCGTTGTCGGGGATCCCCCCGGAGAGCAGTTCTTC
D gene: .
clone size: medium-sized
J gene: TRBJ2-1
V gene: TRBV29-1

CDR3 protein: CSAIQAGPRIDEQYF
CDR3 DNA: TGCAGTGCTATACAAGCGGGACCCAGGATCGACGAGCAGTACTTC
D gene: TRBD2
clone size: .
J gene: TRBJ2-7
V gene: TRBV20-1

CDR3 protein: CASNLAKTHIGELFF
CDR3 DNA: TGTGCCAGCAACTTAGCAAAGACACACATCGGGGAGCTGTTTTTC
D gene: .
clone size: .
J gene: TRBJ2-2
V gene: TRBV11-1

CDR3 protein: CASSFMSGRGPETRYF
CDR3 DNA: TGTGCCAGCAGCTTCATGAGCGGGAGGGGTCCTGAGACCCGGTACTTC
D gene: TRBD2
clone size: .
J gene: TRBJ2-5
V gene: TRBV11-2

CDR3 protein: CSARLGTSTDTQYF
CDR3 DNA: TGCAGTGCTAGACTCGGGACTAGCACAGATACGCAGTATTTT
D gene: .
clone size: .
J gene: TRBJ2-3
V gene: TRBV20-1

CDR3 protein: CASSYGRDAEAFF
CDR3 DNA: TGTGCCAGCAGTTACGGTCGGGACGCTGAAGCTTTCTTT
D gene: .
clone size: many
J gene: TRBJ1-1
V gene: TRBV6-6

CDR3 protein: CASSLGSHGEQYF
CDR3 DNA: TGTGCCAGCAGTTTAGGTAGCCATGGCGAGCAGTACTTC
D gene: .
clone size: .
J gene: TRBJ2-7
V gene: TRBV28

CDR3 protein: CARSPTGGSNQPQHF
CDR3 DNA: TGTGCCCGGAGCCCGACAGGGGGTAGCAATCAGCCCCAGCATTTT
D gene: TRBD1
clone size: .
J gene: TRBJ1-5
V gene: TRBV30

CDR3 protein: CASSQDLTRWSETQYF
CDR3 DNA: TGTGCCAGCAGCCAAGATTTAACTAGATGGAGTGAGACCCAGTACTTC
D gene: .
clone size: .
J gene: TRBJ2-5
V gene: TRBV4-2

CDR3 protein: CSATIPGTKNIQYF
CDR3 DNA: TGCAGTGCTACCATTCCCGGGACCAAAAACATTCAGTACTTC
D gene: .
clone size: .
J gene: TRBJ2-4
V gene: TRBV20-1

CDR3 protein: CSARDGNQPQHF
CDR3 DNA: TGCAGCGCCCGGGACGGCAATCAGCCCCAGCATTTT
D gene: .
clone size: many
J gene: TRBJ1-5
V gene: TRBV29-1

CDR3 protein: CASSLESGANYDYTF
CDR3 DNA: TGTGCCAGTAGCTTAGAGTCAGGAGCTAACTATGACTACACCTTC
D gene: .
clone size: .
J gene: TRBJ1-2
V gene: TRBV11-2

CDR3 protein: CAGNLDQQGIVYNEQFF
CDR3 DNA: TGTGCGGGCAACTTAGATCAACAGGGCATAGTCTACAATGAGCAGTTCTTC
D gene: .
clone size: .
J gene: TRBJ2-1
V gene: TRBV11-2